This passage covers 4 T cell receptor beta chains from one sample sequenced in a study of blood T cell repertoires in COVID-19. The data were produced by immunoSEQ multiplex PCR, yet TCRdb's version contains in-frame clones alone and is incomplete. Among 75,000 to 95,000 clones listed, around three quarters were seen once. Sequencing was carried out using peripheral blood. The receptors come from a woman aged 60-75 years in a cohort sampled during active or convalescent COVID-19.

This chain links TRBV5-4 with TRBJ1-2, with D unclear. This CDR3 has 14 residues. V was cut by 4 bases and J by 3 bases, with 13 bases left in between. In germline, CDR1 is SGHNT, CDR2 YYREEE (reference sequence). The CDR3 sequence: CASSGFGVYYGYTF. Written as DNA, the CDR3 is TGTGCCAGCAGCGGTTTCGGGGTTTACTATGGCTACACCTTC.

This chain uses TRBV5-4 with TRBJ2-4; TRBD1 aligns across 9 bases. Germline CDR1 and CDR2: SGHNT and YYREEE (reference sequence). This CDR3 has 14 amino acids. The V gene end was trimmed by 4 bases and the J gene end by 8 bases; junction bases not matched to a gene: 7. This CDR3 reads CASSAGQGTDIQYF. The CDR3 coding sequence is TGTGCCAGCAGCGCCGGACAGGGGACGGACATTCAGTACTTC.

The rearrangement uses TRBV7-8 and TRBJ2-2; 7 bases align to TRBD2. This CDR3 has 17 residues. The germline V gene encodes CDR1 SGHVS and CDR2 FQNEAQ. J was trimmed by 4 bases and V by 5 bases; bases with no gene match: 13. CDR3 DNA sequence: TGTGCCAGCAGCCTCAAAACGGGGGGATTGGCCACCGGGGAGCTGTTTTTT. This sequence encodes CASSLKTGGLATGELFF.

The chain joins TRBV5-5 to TRBJ1-1; tentative D call: TRBD1 (5 bases). Germline assignment: CDR1 SGHKS and CDR2 YYEKEE (reference sequence). The CDR3 is made up of 14 amino acids. Trimming cost V 3 bases and J 4 bases, with 13 bases left between them. CDR3 region: CASSSEWGGTEAFF. The CDR3 nucleotides are TGTGCCAGCAGCTCCGAGTGGGGGGGCACTGAAGCTTTCTTT.